This entry is about one TCR beta chain. The antigen remains undetermined. The sample is drawn from a study of T cells after yellow fever vaccination. Looking at the study overall: SMART-Seq v4 Ultra Low Input handled preparation of low-cell-number fractions.

Germline assignment: CDR1 DFQATT and CDR2 SNEGSKA (reference sequence). Unmatched junction bases numbered 5, after V lost 6 bases and J lost 4 bases. The CDR3 consists of 13 residues. The authors made TCR cDNA by 5'RACE template switching, adding a universal primer site and UMIs. Each CDR3 protein gets one entry after TCRdb re-called the 5' RACE reads with MiXCR. The sample has a few hundred thousand distinct CDR3 sequences; 4% are singletons. Whole-study results and caveats: Contaminating bulk clonotypes could be abundant in FACS-sorted repertoires. Across the CD4 and CD8 compartments, a small share of clonotypes was present in both.

This specimen consisted of PBMCs, obtained 5 days after the yellow fever booster vaccination. The rearrangement joins TRBV20-1 to TRBJ2-5; 10 nucleotides align to TRBD2. The TCR was taken from a man between 18 and 29 years old who received the YFV17D yellow fever vaccine. The CDR3 nucleotides are TGCAGTGCGCCAAGCGGGGGGGCAGAGACCCAGTACTTC. Its protein product is CSAPSGGAETQYF.